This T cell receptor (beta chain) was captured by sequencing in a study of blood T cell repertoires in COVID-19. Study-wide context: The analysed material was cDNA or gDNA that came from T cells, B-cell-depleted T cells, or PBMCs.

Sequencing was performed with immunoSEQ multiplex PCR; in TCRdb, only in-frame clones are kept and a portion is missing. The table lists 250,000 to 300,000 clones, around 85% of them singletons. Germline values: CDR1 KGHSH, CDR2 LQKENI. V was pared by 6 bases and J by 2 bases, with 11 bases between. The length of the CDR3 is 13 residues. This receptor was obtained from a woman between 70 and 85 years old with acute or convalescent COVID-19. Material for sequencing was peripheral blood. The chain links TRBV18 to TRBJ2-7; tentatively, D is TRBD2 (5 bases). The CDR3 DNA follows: TGTGCCAGCTCTGGCAAGGGAGCCTACGAGCAGTACTTC. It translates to CASSGKGAYEQYF.